These 26 T cell receptor beta chains originate from one sample sequenced in a study of blood T cell repertoires in COVID-19. The repertoire was sequenced with immunoSEQ multiplex PCR; TCRdb's copy has only in-frame clones and lacks some. The sample yields 200,000 to 250,000 clones, approximately 86% seen once. Sequences were obtained from peripheral blood. The receptors were gathered from a woman aged 45-65 years with COVID-19, enrolled during active disease.

The chain couples TRBV5-4 to TRBJ2-7, with 7 bases lining up with TRBD2. From germline, CDR1 is SGHNT and CDR2 YYREEE (reference sequence). The ends lost 3 bases at V and 4 bases at J; junction bases unmatched: 4. The CDR3 is 13 amino acids. In nucleotides, the CDR3 is TGTGCCAGCAGCTCCGGGACTAAGTACGAGCAGTACTTC. Its translation: CASSSGTKYEQYF.

The chain links TRBV6-5 to TRBJ2-1; TRBD1 matches 7 bases. In germline, CDR1 is MNHEY, CDR2 SVGAGI. CDR3 length equals 15 residues. With V trimmed by 2 bases and J by 5 bases, 6 bases remained unmatched. The CDR3 spells CASSYTTGQNNEQFF. The CDR3 nucleotides are TGTGCCAGCAGTTACACGACAGGGCAAAACAATGAGCAGTTCTTC.

The rearrangement joins TRBV27 to TRBJ2-7; D is perhaps TRBD1 (5 bases). Looked up from germline, CDR1 is MNHEY and CDR2 is SMNVEV (reference sequence). The length of the CDR3 is 13 residues. Trimming removed 7 bases from V and 0 bases from J, with 10 bases in between. The CDR3 nucleotides read TGTGCCAGCACTCCTGACAGCTCCTACGAGCAGTACGTC. Protein sequence: CASTPDSSYEQYV.

This clone was detected only a few times. The rearrangement links TRBV19 to TRBJ2-7; tentatively, D is TRBD1 (6 bases). There are 13 residues in the CDR3. V was shortened by 1 base and J by 6 bases, with 10 bases between the two germline ends. Germline loops: CDR1 LNHDA, CDR2 SQIVND (reference sequence). The CDR3, as DNA: TGTGCCAGTAGTATAGTTGGGGGCGCCGAGCAGTACGTC. This codes for CASSIVGGAEQYV.

In the case of this clone: Other DNA sequences in this sample translate to the same CDR3. The genes are TRBV7-2 and TRBJ2-3, with 9 bases aligning to TRBD1. This CDR3 has 15 residues. The V and J ends lost 3 bases and 3 bases, in that order; junction bases with no gene match: 4. The germline V gene encodes CDR1 SGHTA and CDR2 FQGNSA. CDR3 sequence (DNA): TGTGCCAGCAGCTTGGGGACAGGGAGGACAGATACGCAGTATTTT. Translating gives CASSLGTGRTDTQYF.

The chain employs TRBV9 and TRBJ2-3; 9 bases agree with TRBD2. Germline CDR1 SGDLS, CDR2 YYNGEE. CDR3 length: 15 amino acids. V trimming: 0 bases; J trimming: 5 bases; junction bases outside the gene matches: 4. The chain's CDR3 is CASSVVAGGRDTQYF. The DNA of the CDR3 is TGTGCCAGCAGCGTAGTGGCGGGGGGGCGAGATACGCAGTATTTT.

V is TRBV6-9 and J is TRBJ2-3, with TRBD2 matching over 8 bases. Germline lookup yields CDR1 MNHGY and CDR2 SVAAGI. Unmatched junction bases numbered 6, after V lost 10 bases and J lost 0 bases. This CDR3 region has 14 residues. The CDR3 sequence: CATGGADSTDTQYF. CDR3 nucleotides: TGTGCCACCGGGGGGGCAGACAGCACAGATACGCAGTATTTT.

The chain couples TRBV7-2 to TRBJ2-2; D perhaps matches TRBD2 (5 bases). Trimming removed 4 bases at V and 13 bases at J, with 19 bases between. The CDR3 is made up of 14 amino acids. The germline gives CDR1 SGHTA, CDR2 FQGNSA. The CDR3 loop reads CASSSPGRGFGLFF. CDR3 nucleotides: TGTGCCAGCAGCTCGCCGGGCCGAGGGTTCGGGCTGTTTTTT.

This clone was counted only a few times. Other DNA sequences in the sample encode the same CDR3. This sequence joins TRBV12-3 or TRBV12-4 and TRBJ1-1; no clear D. This CDR3 is built from 12 residues. The V gene lost 3 bases and the J gene lost 5 bases, with 7 bases spanning the gap. The CDR3 spells CASSFGGTEAFF. The CDR3, as DNA: TGTGCCAGCAGTTTCGGCGGGACTGAAGCTTTCTTT.

V is TRBV28 and J is TRBJ2-1, with TRBD2 identical over 9 bases. Germline CDR1 MDHEN, CDR2 SYDVKM. There are 15 residues in the CDR3. The V gene end was trimmed by 7 bases and the J gene end by 7 bases; junction bases not matched to a gene: 11. The CDR3 DNA reads TGTGCCAGCAACCTTCGGAGCGGGGGGTGGAATGAGCAGTTCTTC. Translated: CASNLRSGGWNEQFF.

V is TRBV7-2 and J is TRBJ2-2, with a tentative D call TRBD1 (6 bases). Deletions cut 7 bases from V and 1 base from J, with 10 bases between. Germline-derived CDR1 and CDR2 are SGHTA and FQGNSA. This CDR3 is 14 amino acids long. The CDR3 DNA sequence: TGTGCCAGCAAAGGGGGTTGGAACACCGGGGAGCTGTTTTTT. Protein: CASKGGWNTGELFF.

CDR3 DNA sequence: TGTGCCAGCTCCCCGAGGGGGTTCACTGAAGCTTTCTTT. The encoded protein is CASSPRGFTEAFF. The rearrangement joins TRBV9 to TRBJ1-1; maybe TRBD1 (6 bases). Per germline, CDR1 SGDLS and CDR2 YYNGEE. CDR3 size: 13 residues. V shed 7 bases and J shed 4 bases, with 14 bases lying between them. Combining the CDR3 with reference TRBV9 and TRBJ1-1 gives the whole variable domain DSGVTQTPKHLITATGQRVTLRCSPRSGDLSVYWYQQSLDQGLQFLIQYYNGEERAKGNILERFSAQQFPDLHSELNLSSLELGDSALYFCASSPRGFTEAFFGQGTRLTVV.

The sample holds a few counts of this clone. The CDR3 is CASSSGQDYYGYTF. In DNA, the CDR3 is TGCGCCAGCAGCTCGGGACAGGACTACTATGGCTACACCTTC. V and J are TRBV5-1 and TRBJ1-2; TRBD1 aligns across 8 bases. The CDR3 contains 14 residues. The junction had 4 bases not matched to a gene; V was cut back by 3 bases and J by 3 bases. From germline, CDR1 is SGHRS and CDR2 YFSETQ.

CDR3 nucleotide sequence: TGTGCCAGCAGTTCCACAGGGAGGGACACTGAAGCTTTCTTT. Residues: CASSSTGRDTEAFF. The V gene is TRBV6-5, the J gene TRBJ1-1; D may be TRBD1 (6 bases). V dropped 4 bases and J dropped 3 bases, with 12 bases sitting between them. This CDR3 contains 14 residues. Germline lookup yields CDR1 MNHEY and CDR2 SVGAGI.

This chain connects TRBV5-1 to TRBJ1-4, with a possible D match to TRBD1 (6 bases). Deletions cut 0 bases from V and 0 bases from J, with 12 bases between. Germline CDR1 and CDR2: SGHRS and YFSETQ. The CDR3 runs to 17 residues. CDR3 sequence: CASSLGGPLATNEKLFF. For the CDR3, the DNA is TGCGCCAGCAGCTTGGGGGGGCCATTGGCAACTAATGAAAAACTGTTTTTT.

The chain joins TRBV29-1 to TRBJ1-2; a weak D match, TRBD1 (5 bases). The CDR3 consists of 13 residues. Germline loops: CDR1 SQVTM, CDR2 ANQGSEA. V was cut by 5 bases and J by 2 bases, with 12 bases left in between. The DNA of the CDR3 is TGCAGCGTTCAAAAGCGGGGGAACTATGGCTACACCTTC. Its translation is CSVQKRGNYGYTF.

The chain recombines TRBV6-1 with TRBJ2-2, with 15 bases identical to TRBD2. Germline V lookup: CDR1 MNHNS, CDR2 SASEGT. Unmatched junction bases numbered 6, after V lost 4 bases and J lost 3 bases. This CDR3 has 18 amino acids. The CDR3: CASSGTSGGAMDTGELFF. In DNA, the CDR3 is TGTGCCAGCAGTGGGACTAGCGGGGGGGCCATGGACACCGGGGAGCTGTTTTTT.

The chain combines TRBV11-3 with TRBJ2-1; no definite D call. The germline V gene has CDR1 SGHNT and CDR2 YENEEA. V lost 1 base and J 10 bases, leaving 14 bases between the germline ends. The CDR3 contains 14 residues. CDR3 bases: TGTGCCAGCAGCTTAGGGGCCCCAAGTGGCGAGCAGTTCTTC. Its protein is CASSLGAPSGEQFF.

The chain joins TRBV19 to TRBJ2-1; TRBD1 is a possible D gene (6 bases). Germline values: CDR1 LNHDA, CDR2 SQIVND (reference sequence). This CDR3 comprises 14 residues. V lost 5 bases to trimming and J lost 4 bases, with 12 bases between them. CDR3 in DNA: TGTGCCAGTAGTCTTCAGGGGCAATACAATGAGCAGTTCTTC. Amino acids: CASSLQGQYNEQFF.

The DNA for the CDR3 is TGTGCCAGCAGCTTCGGGACAGGGGGTTACTACGAGCAGTACTTC. As protein: CASSFGTGGYYEQYF. The chain uses TRBV11-2 and TRBJ2-7, with TRBD1 matching 11 bases. The CDR3 sequence is 15 residues long. Germline lookup yields CDR1 SGHAT and CDR2 FQNNGV. The V gene end was trimmed by 3 bases and the J gene end by 3 bases; junction bases not matched to a gene: 4.

This clone was seen just once. The chain uses TRBV2 and TRBJ1-2, with 7 bases that match TRBD1. The ends lost 1 base at V and 4 bases at J; junction bases unmatched: 12. CDR3 size: 17 residues. Germline loops: CDR1 SNHLY, CDR2 FYNNEI. CDR3 DNA: TGTGCCAGCAGTGAAGAGTTCGGGACAGCAGATGTCTATGGCTACACCTTC. This gives the protein CASSEEFGTADVYGYTF.

The chain uses TRBV29-1 and TRBJ1-1; 7 positions agree with TRBD1. After removal of 7 bases from V and 9 bases from J, the junction contained 11 bases not matched to a gene. CDR1 and CDR2 (germline): SQVTM, ANQGSEA. The CDR3 runs 12 residues. This CDR3 is CSGRGRQGKAFF. The CDR3 DNA reads TGCAGCGGACGGGGCCGACAGGGTAAAGCTTTCTTT.

The chain joins TRBV6-5 to TRBJ2-3; tentatively, D is TRBD1 (5 bases). With 7 bases removed from V and 2 bases from J, the gap between germline ends came to 13 bases. CDR1 and CDR2 from the germline V gene are MNHEY and SVGAGI. The CDR3 loop spans 14 amino acids. The CDR3, as DNA: TGTGCCAGCATTAGACAGTACCCCACAGATACGCAGTATTTT. Amino acid sequence: CASIRQYPTDTQYF.

This chain links TRBV6-2 or TRBV6-3 with TRBJ1-1; no definite D call. The V gene lost 5 bases and the J gene lost 8 bases, with 12 bases spanning the gap. Germline CDR1 MNHEY, CDR2 SVGEGT. This CDR3 spans 12 amino acids. DNA for the CDR3: TGTGCCAGCAGTCACCCGGGAGGGGAAGCTTTCTTT. Its translation: CASSHPGGEAFF.

The chain has TRBV3-1 (or the pseudogene TRBV3-2) and TRBJ2-7; 7 bases match TRBD1. Germline V lookup: CDR1 LGHDT, CDR2 YNNKEL (reference sequence). The CDR3 is 15 residues long. V dropped 5 bases and J dropped 3; count of bases not matched to a gene: 10. This CDR3 is CASSRGRSYFYEQYV. CDR3 nucleotide sequence: TGTGCCAGCAGCAGGGGGCGGTCCTATTTCTACGAGCAGTACGTC.

This clone occurred once. The genes are TRBV30 and TRBJ2-7; D is perhaps TRBD1 (5 bases). The CDR3 has 12 residues. The germline gives CDR1 GTSNPN, CDR2 SVGIG (reference sequence). V dropped 2 bases and J dropped 6 bases, with 11 bases sitting between them. CDR3 DNA sequence: TGTGCCTGGAGTCAGGCAGGGCTCGAGCAGTACGTC. Translating gives CAWSQAGLEQYV.